This T cell receptor (beta chain) was obtained from a study of cytomegalovirus exposure and HLA in healthy donors. Concerning this clone: Its specificity is not known.

V lost 1 base and J 4 bases, leaving 15 bases between the germline ends. Per germline, CDR1 KGHSH and CDR2 LQKENI. This CDR3 spans 16 amino acids. General study results and limits: Investigators reported over 150 TCR beta chains as tied to cytomegalovirus.

Sequenced by immunoSEQ multiplex PCR; TCRdb stores in-frame clones only, minus some. The table has 60,000 or so clones, about 91% seen once. V gene TRBV18 combines with J gene TRBJ2-3; D is possibly TRBD1 (6 bases). The clonotype originates from a woman in her twenties or thirties in good health and CMV-seronegative. The sample comprised PBMCs. The CDR3 is CASSPRFDRLSDTQYF. CDR3 DNA sequence: TGTGCCAGCTCACCACGGTTCGACAGGCTCTCAGATACGCAGTATTTT.